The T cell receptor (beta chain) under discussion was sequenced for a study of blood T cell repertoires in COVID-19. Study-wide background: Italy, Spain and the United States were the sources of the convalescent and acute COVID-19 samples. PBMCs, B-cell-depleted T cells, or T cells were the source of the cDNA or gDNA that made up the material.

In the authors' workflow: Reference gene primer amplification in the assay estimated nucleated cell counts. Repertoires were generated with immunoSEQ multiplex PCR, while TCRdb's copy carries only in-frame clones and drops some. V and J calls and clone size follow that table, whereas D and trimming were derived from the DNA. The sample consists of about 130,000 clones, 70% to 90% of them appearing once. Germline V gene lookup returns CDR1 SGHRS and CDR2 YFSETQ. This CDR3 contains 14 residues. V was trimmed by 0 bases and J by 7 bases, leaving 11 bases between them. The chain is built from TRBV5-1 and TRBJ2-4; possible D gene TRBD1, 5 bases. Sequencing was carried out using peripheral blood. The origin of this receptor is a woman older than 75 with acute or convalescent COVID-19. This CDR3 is CASSLGQLRNIQYF. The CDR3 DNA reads TGCGCCAGCAGCTTGGGACAGCTTAGGAACATTCAGTACTTC.